The 15 T cell receptor beta chains below all came from one sample that was sequenced in a study of CD8 T cells in Susac syndrome. Reverse transcription of roughly 0.5 to 1 ug RNA used random hexamers. TCRdb fed the immunoSEQ multiplex PCR reads into MiXCR, producing one record per CDR3 protein. The data show about 90,000 distinct CDR3 sequences, 85% to 95% seen once. Input material: CD8+ T cells from PBMCs. The receptor source for this set is a human donor in good health.

The rearrangement joins TRBV19 to TRBJ2-5; 8 bases line up with TRBD1. This CDR3 contains 13 residues. With 4 bases clipped from V and 4 bases from J, the junction kept 2 bases outside the gene matches. Germline loops: CDR1 LNHDA, CDR2 SQIVND (reference sequence). The CDR3: CASSTGQGETQYF. The CDR3 bases are TGTGCCAGTAGTACCGGACAGGGAGAGACCCAGTACTTC.

This clonotype was observed once. CDR3 sequence: CSATSIYSGGLYNEQFF. The CDR3 nucleotides read TGCAGTGCTACTTCTATATATAGCGGGGGTCTTTACAATGAGCAGTTCTTC. The rearrangement uses TRBV20-1 and TRBJ2-1; 9 bases match TRBD2. CDR1 is DFQATT and CDR2 is SNEGSKA in the germline V gene (reference sequence). There are 17 residues in the CDR3. V dropped 4 bases and J dropped 4; count of bases not matched to a gene: 14.

V and J are TRBV9 and TRBJ2-1; TRBD2 matches at 7 bases. CDR3 length: 16 residues. The ends lost 2 bases at V and 9 bases at J; junction bases unmatched: 14. Looked up from germline, CDR1 is SGDLS and CDR2 is YYNGEE. In nucleotides, the CDR3 is TGTGCCAGCAGCGTTCAGAGCGAACTAGCGATGACTGAGCAGTTCTTC. Its protein is CASSVQSELAMTEQFF.

The CDR3 DNA is TGTGCCAGCAGCTGGGGGACAGGGAACGGATCACCCCTCCACTTT. Translation: CASSWGTGNGSPLHF. The chain recombines TRBV5-6 with TRBJ1-6, with 9 bases that match TRBD1. V shed 3 bases and J 10 bases; nucleotides not matched to a gene: 8. Germline CDR1 and CDR2: SGHDT and YYEEEE. CDR3 length: 15 residues.

V gene TRBV29-1 combines with J gene TRBJ1-1; D gene unclear. Germline values: CDR1 SQVTM, CDR2 ANQGSEA. CDR3 length equals 13 residues. Trimming stripped 3 bases from V and 4 bases from J, with 12 bases between. CDR3 amino acids: CSVDLGRSTEAFF. CDR3 bases: TGCAGCGTTGATTTAGGGCGGAGCACTGAAGCTTTCTTT.

The chain uses TRBV6-2 or TRBV6-3 and TRBJ1-1, with no clear D. The CDR3 length is 11 residues. CDR1 is MNHEY, CDR2 SVGEGT, per germline. Trimming cost V 5 bases and J 3 bases, with 4 bases left between them. In DNA, the CDR3 is TGTGCCAGCAGTAGATACACTGAAGCTTTCTTT. Translated: CASSRYTEAFF.

The chain links TRBV29-1 to TRBJ2-2; tentatively, D is TRBD1 (6 bases). The V gene lost 3 bases and the J gene lost 6 bases, with 8 bases spanning the gap. Looked up from germline, CDR1 is SQVTM and CDR2 is ANQGSEA. This CDR3 region has 12 residues. DNA for the CDR3: TGCAGCGTTGACGGACAGCCCGGGGAGCTGTTTTTT. It translates to CSVDGQPGELFF.

This clonotype is a singleton in its sample. This chain links TRBV7-2 with TRBJ1-2, with D possibly matching TRBD1 (6 bases). Per the germline V gene, CDR1 is SGHTA and CDR2 is FQGNSA. CDR3 length: 12 residues. The ends were cut back, 5 bases at V and 4 bases at J, with 8 bases in the middle. For the CDR3, the DNA is TGTGCCAGCAGCCAGACAGGCTATGGCTACACCTTC. Residues: CASSQTGYGYTF.

This chain uses TRBV12-3 or TRBV12-4 with TRBJ1-2; 7 nucleotides match TRBD1. J was trimmed by 10 bases and V by 2 bases; bases with no gene match: 10. This CDR3 comprises 14 residues. The CDR3: CASSLPGQGDDYTF. The CDR3 DNA follows: TGTGCCAGCAGTTTACCGGGGCAGGGGGACGACTACACCTTC.

V is TRBV5-4 and J is TRBJ2-3; 11 bases align to TRBD2. The CDR3 runs to 16 residues. Germline-derived CDR1 and CDR2 are SGHNT and YYREEE (reference sequence). J gave up 2 bases and V 4 bases, and 6 bases lay outside the gene matches. The CDR3 DNA reads as TGTGCCAGCAGCCCTGCTAGCGGGGGGTCCACAGATACGCAGTATTTT. It translates to CASSPASGGSTDTQYF.

The DNA of the CDR3 is TGTGCCAGCAGCTCTAGGGGTACGGACGAGCAGTACTTC. Translated, it gives CASSSRGTDEQYF. J is TRBJ2-7 and V is TRBV5-8; possible D gene TRBD1, 5 bases. The germline V and J ends were trimmed by 3 bases and 5 bases, with 12 bases remaining between them. This CDR3 region has 13 residues. The germline CDR1 and CDR2 sequences are SGHTS and YDEGEE. Supplemented by reference TRBV5-8 and TRBJ2-7, the full variable domain reads EAGVTQSPTHLIKTRGQQATLRCSPISGHTSVYWYQQALGLGLQFLLWYDEGEERNRGNFPPRFSGRQFPNYSSELNVNALELEDSALYLCASSSRGTDEQYFGPGTRLTVT.

This clonotype was seen a single time. The chain uses TRBV13 and TRBJ1-2; unclear D gene. The germline CDR1 and CDR2 sequences are PRHDT and FYEKMQ (reference sequence). The ends were cut back, 0 bases at V and 6 bases at J, with 17 bases in the middle. The CDR3 runs 16 residues. The CDR3 coding sequence is TGTGCCAGCAGCTTAGGGGGTTTGAGGGAAGTGGATGGCTACACCTTC. As protein: CASSLGGLREVDGYTF.

In this sample, this clonotype turned up once. The chain employs TRBV20-1 and TRBJ2-1; D is uncertain. Germline V CDR1 and CDR2: DFQATT, SNEGSKA (reference sequence). The CDR3 has 11 amino acids. V lost 6 bases, J lost 0 bases, and 3 bases lay in between. CDR3 sequence (DNA): TGCAGTGCCCTCTCCTACAATGAGCAGTTCTTC. Translation gives CSALSYNEQFF.

This clonotype was seen more than once but under ten times. The V call is TRBV5-1, the J call TRBJ1-2; tentatively, D is TRBD1 (5 bases). V was cut by 5 bases and J by 5 bases, with 16 bases left in between. The CDR3 has 14 residues. CDR1 is SGHRS and CDR2 is YFSETQ in the germline V gene. The CDR3 sequence is CASRNVRGRYGYTF. In DNA, the CDR3 is TGCGCCAGCAGAAATGTTCGGGGCCGTTATGGCTACACCTTC.

This chain uses TRBV6-6 with TRBJ2-3; D is undetermined. Germline assignment: CDR1 MNHNY and CDR2 SVGAGI (reference sequence). Trimming stripped 7 bases from V and 3 bases from J, with 14 bases between. The CDR3 length is 14 residues. The CDR3 region is CASTLGGVTDTQYF. The CDR3 coding sequence is TGTGCCAGCACCCTAGGTGGGGTAACAGATACGCAGTATTTT.